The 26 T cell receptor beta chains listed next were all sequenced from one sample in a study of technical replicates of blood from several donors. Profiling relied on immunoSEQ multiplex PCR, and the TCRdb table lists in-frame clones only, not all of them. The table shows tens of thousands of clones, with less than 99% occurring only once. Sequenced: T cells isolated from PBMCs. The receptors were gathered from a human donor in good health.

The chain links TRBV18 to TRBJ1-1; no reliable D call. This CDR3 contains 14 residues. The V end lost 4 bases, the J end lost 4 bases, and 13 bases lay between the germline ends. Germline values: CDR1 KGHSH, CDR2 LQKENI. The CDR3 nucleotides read TGTGCCAGCTCACTAGGCAGGTTGGGCACTGAAGCTTTCTTT. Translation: CASSLGRLGTEAFF.

CDR3 nucleotide sequence: TGCGCCAGCAGCCAAGCTCGGGACAGGGGGGTGAACACTGAAGCTTTCTTT. Translation: CASSQARDRGVNTEAFF. The gene calls are TRBV4-1 and TRBJ1-1, with 11 nucleotides matching TRBD1. The germline V gene encodes CDR1 MGHRA and CDR2 YSYEKL. This CDR3 region has 17 residues. The V and J ends lost 1 base and 0 bases, in that order; junction bases with no gene match: 4.

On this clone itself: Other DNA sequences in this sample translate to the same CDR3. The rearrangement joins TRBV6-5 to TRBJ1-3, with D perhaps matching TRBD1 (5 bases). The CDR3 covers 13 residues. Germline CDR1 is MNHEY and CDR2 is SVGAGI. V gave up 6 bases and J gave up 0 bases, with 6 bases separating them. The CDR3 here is CASSRDSGNTIYF. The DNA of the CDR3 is TGTGCCAGCAGCAGGGACTCTGGAAACACCATATATTTT.

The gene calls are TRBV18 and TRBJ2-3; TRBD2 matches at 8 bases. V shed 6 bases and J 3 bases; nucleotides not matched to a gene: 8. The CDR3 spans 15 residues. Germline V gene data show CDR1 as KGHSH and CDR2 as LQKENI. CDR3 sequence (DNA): TGTGCCAGCTCTGCCGAGACTAGCGCAACAGATACGCAGTATTTT. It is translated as CASSAETSATDTQYF.

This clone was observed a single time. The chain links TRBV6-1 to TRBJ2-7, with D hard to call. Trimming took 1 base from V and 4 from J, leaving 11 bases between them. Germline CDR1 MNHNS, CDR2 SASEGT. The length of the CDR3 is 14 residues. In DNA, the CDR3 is TGTGCCAGCAGTGAAGAATTAGCACGTTACGAGCAGTACTTC. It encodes CASSEELARYEQYF.

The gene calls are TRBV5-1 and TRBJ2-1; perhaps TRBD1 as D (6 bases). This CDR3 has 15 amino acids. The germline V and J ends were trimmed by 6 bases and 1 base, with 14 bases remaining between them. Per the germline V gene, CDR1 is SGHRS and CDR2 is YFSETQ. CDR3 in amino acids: CASKGTGTSYNEQFF. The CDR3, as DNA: TGCGCCAGCAAGGGAACCGGGACATCCTACAATGAGCAGTTCTTC.

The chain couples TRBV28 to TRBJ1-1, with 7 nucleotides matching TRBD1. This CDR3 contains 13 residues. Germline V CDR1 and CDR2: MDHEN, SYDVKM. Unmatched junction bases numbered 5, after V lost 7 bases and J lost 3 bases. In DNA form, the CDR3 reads TGTGCCAGCACAGGGGGTTTGGACACTGAAGCTTTCTTT. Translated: CASTGGLDTEAFF.

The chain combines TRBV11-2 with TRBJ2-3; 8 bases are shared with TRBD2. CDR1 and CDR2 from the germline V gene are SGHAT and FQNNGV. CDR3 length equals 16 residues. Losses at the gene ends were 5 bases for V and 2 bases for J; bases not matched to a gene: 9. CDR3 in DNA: TGTGCCAGCAGCCAAGGGGCAGCGGGAGCCACAGATACGCAGTATTTT. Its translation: CASSQGAAGATDTQYF.

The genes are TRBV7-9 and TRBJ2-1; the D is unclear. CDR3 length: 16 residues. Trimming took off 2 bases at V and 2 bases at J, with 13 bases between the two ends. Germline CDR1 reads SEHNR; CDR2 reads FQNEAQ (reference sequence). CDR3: CASSLRTGGAYNEQFF. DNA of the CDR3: TGTGCCAGCAGCTTACGAACGGGTGGCGCCTACAATGAGCAGTTCTTC.

This CDR3 is CASSLTDGFQYTF. The CDR3 DNA reads TGCGCCAGCAGCTTAACTGACGGGTTTCAATACACCTTC. The V gene is TRBV5-1, the J gene TRBJ1-2, with D hard to call. CDR1 SGHRS and CDR2 YFSETQ come from the germline V gene. The CDR3 consists of 13 residues. Trimming left V 2 bases short and J 11 bases short, with 16 bases between. Based on the CDR3 plus reference TRBV5-1 and TRBJ1-2, the full variable domain is KAGVTQTPRYLIKTRGQQVTLSCSPISGHRSVSWYQQTPGQGLQFLFEYFSETQRNKGNFPGRFSGRQFSNSRSEMNVSTLELGDSALYLCASSLTDGFQYTFGSGTRLTVV.

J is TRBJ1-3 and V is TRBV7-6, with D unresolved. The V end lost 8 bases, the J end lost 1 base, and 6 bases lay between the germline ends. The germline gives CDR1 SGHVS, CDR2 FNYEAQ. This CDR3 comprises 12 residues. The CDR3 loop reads CASSTSGNTIYF. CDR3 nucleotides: TGTGCCAGCTCTACTTCTGGAAACACCATATATTTT.

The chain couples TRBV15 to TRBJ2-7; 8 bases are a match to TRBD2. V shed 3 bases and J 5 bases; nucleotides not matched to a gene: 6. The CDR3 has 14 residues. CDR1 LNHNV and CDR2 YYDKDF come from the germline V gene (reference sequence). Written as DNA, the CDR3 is TGTGCCACCAGCAGCGCCGGGGGGGCTGACGAGCAGTACTTC. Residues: CATSSAGGADEQYF.

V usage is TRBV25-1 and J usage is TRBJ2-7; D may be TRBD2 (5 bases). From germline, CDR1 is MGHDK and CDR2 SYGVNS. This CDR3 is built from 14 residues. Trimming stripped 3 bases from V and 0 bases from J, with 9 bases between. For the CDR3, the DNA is TGTGCCAGCAGTGACTTCGGGGACTCCTACGAGCAGTACTTC. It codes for CASSDFGDSYEQYF.

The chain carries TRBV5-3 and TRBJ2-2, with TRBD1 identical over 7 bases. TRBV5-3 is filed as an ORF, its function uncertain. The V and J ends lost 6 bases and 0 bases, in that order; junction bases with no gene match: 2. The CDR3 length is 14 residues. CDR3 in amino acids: CARIQGANTGELFF. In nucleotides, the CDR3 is TGTGCCAGAATCCAGGGGGCGAACACCGGGGAGCTGTTTTTT.

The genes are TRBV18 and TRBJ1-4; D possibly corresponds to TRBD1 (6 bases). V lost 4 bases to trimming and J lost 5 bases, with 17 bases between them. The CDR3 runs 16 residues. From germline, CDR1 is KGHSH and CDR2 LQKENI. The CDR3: CASSRSLDSSNEKLFF. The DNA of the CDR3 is TGTGCCAGCTCACGATCTCTGGACAGTTCGAATGAAAAACTGTTTTTT.

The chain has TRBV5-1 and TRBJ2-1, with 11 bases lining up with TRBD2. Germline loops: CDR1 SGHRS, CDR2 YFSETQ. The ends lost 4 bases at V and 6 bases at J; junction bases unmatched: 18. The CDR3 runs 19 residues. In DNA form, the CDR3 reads TGCGCCAGCAGCCCGGGAAGCCTAGCGGGAGGTCTGTATTTCAATGAGCAGTTCTTC. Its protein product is CASSPGSLAGGLYFNEQFF.

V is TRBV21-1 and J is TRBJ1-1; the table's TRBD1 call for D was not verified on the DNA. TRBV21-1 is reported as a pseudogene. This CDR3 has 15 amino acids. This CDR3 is CASSSRQGSKTEAFF. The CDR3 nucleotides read TGTGCCAGCAGCTCCCGACAGGGGAGTAAGACTGAAGCTTTCTTT.

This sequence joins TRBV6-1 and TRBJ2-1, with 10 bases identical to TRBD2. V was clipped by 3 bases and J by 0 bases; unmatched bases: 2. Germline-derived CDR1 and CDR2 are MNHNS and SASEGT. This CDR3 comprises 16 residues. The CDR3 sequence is CASSEGLAISYNEQFF. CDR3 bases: TGTGCCAGCAGTGAGGGACTAGCGATCTCCTACAATGAGCAGTTCTTC.

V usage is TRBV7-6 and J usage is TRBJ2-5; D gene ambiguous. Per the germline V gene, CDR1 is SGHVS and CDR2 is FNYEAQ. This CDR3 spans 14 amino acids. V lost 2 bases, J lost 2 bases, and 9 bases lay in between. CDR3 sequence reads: CASSLLERQETQYF. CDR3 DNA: TGTGCCAGCAGCTTACTCGAGAGGCAAGAGACCCAGTACTTC. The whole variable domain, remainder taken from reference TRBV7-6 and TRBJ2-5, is GAGVSQSPRYKVTKRGQDVALRCDPISGHVSLYWYRQALGQGPEFLTYFNYEAQQDKSGLPNDRFSAERPEGSISTLTIQRTEQRDSAMYRCASSLLERQETQYFGPGTRLLVL.

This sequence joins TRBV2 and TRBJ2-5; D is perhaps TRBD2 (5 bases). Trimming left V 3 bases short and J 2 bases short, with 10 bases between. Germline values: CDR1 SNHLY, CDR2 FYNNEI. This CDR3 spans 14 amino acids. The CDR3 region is CASSDEAAQETQYF. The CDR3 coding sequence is TGTGCCAGCAGTGATGAAGCGGCACAAGAGACCCAGTACTTC.

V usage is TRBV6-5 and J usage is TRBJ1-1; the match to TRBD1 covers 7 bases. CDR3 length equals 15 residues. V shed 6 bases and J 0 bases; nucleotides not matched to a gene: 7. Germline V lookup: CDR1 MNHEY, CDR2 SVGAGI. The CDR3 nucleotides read TGTGCCAGCAGACCAGACAGGGAAATGAACACTGAAGCTTTCTTT. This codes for CASRPDREMNTEAFF.

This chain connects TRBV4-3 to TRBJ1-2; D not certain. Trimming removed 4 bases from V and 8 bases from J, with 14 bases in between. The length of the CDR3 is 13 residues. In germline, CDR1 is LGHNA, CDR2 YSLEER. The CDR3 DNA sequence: TGCGCCAGCAGCCCCCGGACGGGAAGCGGCTACACCTTC. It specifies CASSPRTGSGYTF.

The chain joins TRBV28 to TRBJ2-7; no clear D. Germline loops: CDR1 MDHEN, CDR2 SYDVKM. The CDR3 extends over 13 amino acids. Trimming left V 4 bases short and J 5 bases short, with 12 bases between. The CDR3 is CASSSLMSDEQYF. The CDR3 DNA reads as TGTGCCAGCAGTTCCCTTATGTCCGACGAGCAGTACTTC. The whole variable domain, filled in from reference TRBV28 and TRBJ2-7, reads DVKVTQSSRYLVKRTGEKVFLECVQDMDHENMFWYRQDPGLGLRLIYFSYDVKMKEKGDIPEGYSVSREKKERFSLILESASTNQTSMYLCASSSLMSDEQYFGPGTRLTVT.

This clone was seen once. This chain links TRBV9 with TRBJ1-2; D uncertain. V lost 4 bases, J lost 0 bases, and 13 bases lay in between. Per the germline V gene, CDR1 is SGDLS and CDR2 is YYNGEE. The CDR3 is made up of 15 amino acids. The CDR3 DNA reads TGTGCCAGCAGCCCAAGGACTGTAGCTAACTATGGCTACACCTTC. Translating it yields CASSPRTVANYGYTF.

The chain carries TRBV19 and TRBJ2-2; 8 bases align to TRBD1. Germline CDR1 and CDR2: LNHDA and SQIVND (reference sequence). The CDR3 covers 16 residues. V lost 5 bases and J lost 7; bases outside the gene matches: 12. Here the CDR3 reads CASSRIATGANGELFF. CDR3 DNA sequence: TGTGCCAGTAGTCGGATAGCGACAGGGGCAAACGGGGAGCTGTTTTTT.

This CDR3 reads CASRQTQVSNQPQHF. The CDR3 coding sequence is TGCGCCAGCAGGCAAACACAGGTGAGCAATCAGCCCCAGCATTTT. This rearrangement joins TRBV4-1 to TRBJ1-5; D may be TRBD1 (5 bases). V was cut by 6 bases and J by 1 base, with 13 bases left in between. Germline-derived CDR1 and CDR2 are MGHRA and YSYEKL. This CDR3 region has 15 residues.